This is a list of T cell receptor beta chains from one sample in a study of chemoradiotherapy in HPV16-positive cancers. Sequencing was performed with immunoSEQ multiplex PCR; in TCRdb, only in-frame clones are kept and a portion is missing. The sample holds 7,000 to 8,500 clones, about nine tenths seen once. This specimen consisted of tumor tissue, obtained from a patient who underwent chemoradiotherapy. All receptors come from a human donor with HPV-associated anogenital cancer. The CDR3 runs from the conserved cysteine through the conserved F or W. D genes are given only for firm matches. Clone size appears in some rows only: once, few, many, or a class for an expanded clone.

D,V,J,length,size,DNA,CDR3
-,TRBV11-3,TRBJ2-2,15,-,TGTGCCAGCAGCTTCTCCAGCACGAACACCGGGGAGCTGTTTTTT,CASSFSSTNTGELFF
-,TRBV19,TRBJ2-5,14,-,TGTGCCAGTAGTATAGAGGGGAAGGAAGAGACCCAGTACTTC,CASSIEGKEETQYF
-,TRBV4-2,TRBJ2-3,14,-,TGTGCCAGCAGCCCCCAGCTGAACACAGATACGCAGTATTTT,CASSPQLNTDTQYF
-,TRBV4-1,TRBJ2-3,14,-,TGCGCCAGCAGCCACCTGGTGGGCCTAGATACGCAGTATTTT,CASSHLVGLDTQYF
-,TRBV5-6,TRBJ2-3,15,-,TGTGCCAGCAGCTTATGGGAAACGGGTGGAGATACGCAGTATTTT,CASSLWETGGDTQYF
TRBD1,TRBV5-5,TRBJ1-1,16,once,TGTGCCAGCAGTCATCAAGCGGGACAGGGAGGCACTGAAGCTTTCTTT,CASSHQAGQGGTEAFF
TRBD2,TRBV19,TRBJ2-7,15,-,TGTGCCAGTAGTTTGGTAGCGGGAATGACCTACGAGCAGTACTTC,CASSLVAGMTYEQYF
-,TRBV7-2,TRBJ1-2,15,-,TGTGCCAGCAGCTTAGCCCGGGGGGAGGCGGATGGCTACACCTTC,CASSLARGEADGYTF
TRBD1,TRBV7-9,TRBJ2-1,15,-,TGTGCCAGCAGCTTAGATAAAACAGGGGGATATGAGCAGTTCTTC,CASSLDKTGGYEQFF
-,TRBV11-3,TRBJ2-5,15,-,TGTGCCAGCAGCTTAGGCCAGGGCACAAAAGAGACCCAGTACTTC,CASSLGQGTKETQYF
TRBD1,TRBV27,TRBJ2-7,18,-,TGTGCCAGCAGTTTCCTCCCTACCGGGACAGGGTGGGTGAACGAGCAGTACTTC,CASSFLPTGTGWVNEQYF
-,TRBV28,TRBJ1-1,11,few,TGTGCCAGCAAGGGGAAGACTGAAGCTTTCTTT,CASKGKTEAFF
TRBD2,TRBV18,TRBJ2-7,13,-,TGTGCCAGCTCACTGGGGGGGAACTACGAGCAGTACTTC,CASSLGGNYEQYF
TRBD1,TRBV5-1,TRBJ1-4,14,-,TGCGCCAGCAGCTTGGAACCGGACAGGGAAAAACTGTTTTTT,CASSLEPDREKLFF
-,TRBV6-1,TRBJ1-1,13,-,TGTGCCAGCAGTAGACTGGCGGACACTGAAGCTTTCTTT,CASSRLADTEAFF
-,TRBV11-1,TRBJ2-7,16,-,TGTGCCAGCTCCCTACAGAGAGGGACACCAGCGGGGGAGCAGTACTTC,CASSLQRGTPAGEQYF
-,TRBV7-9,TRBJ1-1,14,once,TGTGCCAGCAGCTTATCGGGTTCGAACACTGAAGCTTTCTTT,CASSLSGSNTEAFF
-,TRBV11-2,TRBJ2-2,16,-,TGTGCCAGCAGCTTTGGATCCGGGATAGACACCGGGGAGCTGTTTTTT,CASSFGSGIDTGELFF
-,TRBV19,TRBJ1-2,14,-,TGTGCCAGTAAGGGGGGGGGCAGGTCCTATGGCTACACCTTC,CASKGGGRSYGYTF
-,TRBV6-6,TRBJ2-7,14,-,TGTGCCAGCAGTTACTCGAACAGGGTCTACGAGCAGTACTTC,CASSYSNRVYEQYF
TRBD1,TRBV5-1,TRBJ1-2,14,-,TGCGCCAGCAGCGAAACCGGGACAGGGGGTTCTGGAACCTTC,CASSETGTGGSGTF
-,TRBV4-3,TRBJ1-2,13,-,TGCGCCAGCAGCCAAGATGCGCAGGGAGGCTACACCTTC,CASSQDAQGGYTF